This entry concerns a single T cell receptor beta chain. The CDR3 extends over 13 amino acids. In germline, CDR1 is MNHEY, CDR2 SVGAGI. V dropped 2 bases and J dropped 7 bases, with 10 bases sitting between them. These data belong to a study of blood T cell repertoires in COVID-19. Study processing details: Using reference gene primer amplification, nucleated cell counts were estimated. Measured with immunoSEQ multiplex PCR; TCRdb has only the in-frame clones, and not every one. V, J and clone size are those of that table, while D and trimming were read from the DNA. Of 75,000 to 100,000 clones in the sample, around 87% were seen once.

Sequenced sample: peripheral blood. This receptor was identified in a human donor with acute or convalescent COVID-19. The donor label of this sample is uncertain. The genes are TRBV6-5 and TRBJ2-3, with D possibly being TRBD1 (6 bases). CDR3 sequence: CASSYRGQHTQYF. The CDR3 bases are TGTGCCAGCAGTTACCGGGGACAACATACGCAGTATTTT.